This T cell receptor (beta chain) was sequenced for a study of T cell clones after liver transplantation. Study as a whole: Graft-donor-reactive sequences were compared with third-party-reactive TCRbeta sequences from pre-transplant mixed lymphocyte reactions. General observations from the study: In a couple of subjects, few donor cells limited the measurable donor-reactive repertoire.

Some clones are missing from TCRdb's copy, which holds only in-frame ones; the method was immunoSEQ multiplex PCR. The sample includes about 75,000 clones, about 85% of them seen just once. This CDR3 has 13 residues. Regarding this clone: The antigen is unknown.

The sample consisted of CD4+ T cells from blood, taken less than 50 months after liver transplant. The chain combines TRBV7-5 with TRBJ1-4; whether TRBD1, the table's D call, matches the DNA was not checked. TRBV7-5 is shown as a pseudogene. This receptor was taken from a human patient who received a liver transplant. The graft donor may account for some of the T cells. CDR3 DNA: TGTGTCAGAAGCTTCTCAGGTAATGAAAAACTGTTTTTT. Amino acids: CVRSFSGNEKLFF.